This TCR beta chain comes out of a study of PD-1 blockade in classical Hodgkin lymphoma. Clones were sequenced by immunoSEQ multiplex PCR, and TCRdb holds only the in-frame ones, with some missing. This repertoire shows roughly 92,000 clones, approximately 92% found once; its top ten account for over 2.5%. CDR1 and CDR2 (germline): MRHNA, SNTAGT. V lost 4 bases and J 6 bases, leaving 11 bases between the germline ends. The CDR3 runs to 13 residues. Relapse was seen in all patients after autologous stem cell transplantation, and brentuximab vedotin exposure was variable. The V gene is TRBV6-4, the J gene TRBJ2-3; D unresolved. This specimen was peripheral blood mononuclear cells (PBMCs), taken at baseline. The TCR sequence derives from a human donor with classical Hodgkin lymphoma. The CDR3 region has the DNA TGTGCCAGCAGTGTAGGATCTGCGGATACGCAGTATTTT. Amino acids: CASSVGSADTQYF.